The clone carrying this TCR beta chain came up many times. Its antigen is not known. From the reads, TCRdb called clonotypes with MiXCR, one entry per CDR3 protein. The table shows roughly 320,000 distinct CDR3 sequences, with about 9.2% occurring only once. This CDR3 spans 14 amino acids. Germline V CDR1 and CDR2: SGHTA, FQGNSA. Trimming took 3 bases from V and 3 from J, leaving 10 bases between them. This specimen belongs to a study of T cell repertoires in cytomegalovirus infection. About the study: A matching HLA type, together with CMV infection, was signaled by public TCR beta signatures. General study results and limits: Cumulative public TCR beta family frequency identified carriers of CMV plus the relevant HLA.

The TCR comes from a human donor in good health (CMV status not recorded). Some clones in this sample may be carry-over from other donors' samples. V and J are TRBV7-2 and TRBJ2-3; no clear D. The material sequenced was PBMCs. CDR3 loop: CASSLGRFTDTQYF. DNA of the CDR3: TGTGCCAGCAGCTTGGGCAGGTTTACAGATACGCAGTATTTT.